Below are 30 T cell receptor beta chains sequenced from a single sample in a study of blood T cell repertoires in COVID-19. Assay: immunoSEQ multiplex PCR; the TCRdb copy retains only in-frame clones and omits some. The repertoire consists of 100,000 to 150,000 clones, with 70% to 90% occurring once and the leading ten covering about 1%. The sequencing input was peripheral blood. These receptors originate from an elderly woman with acute or convalescent COVID-19.

The J gene is TRBJ2-4, the V gene TRBV6-5; 9 bases agree with TRBD1. This CDR3 comprises 13 residues. Germline trimming cut 10 bases from V and 3 bases from J; bases unmatched to any gene: 4. Germline V gives CDR1 MNHEY, CDR2 SVGAGI. The CDR3 sequence: CATNRGRKNIQYF. DNA for the CDR3: TGTGCCACTAACAGGGGGCGCAAAAACATTCAGTACTTC.

This clone has only one observation. This chain connects TRBV18 to TRBJ2-3, with 14 bases fitting TRBD2. CDR3 length equals 18 residues. V was clipped by 3 bases and J by 2 bases; unmatched bases: 7. CDR1 is KGHSH, CDR2 LQKENI, per germline. CDR3 coding DNA: TGTGCCAGCTCACCGGGACTAGCGGGAGATGGGAACACAGATACGCAGTATTTT. Translating gives CASSPGLAGDGNTDTQYF.

V gene TRBV12-5 combines with J gene TRBJ2-7, with D possibly TRBD1 on 6 matching bases. Trimming pared 5 bases from V and 3 bases from J, leaving 14 bases between. Germline CDR1 reads LGHNT; CDR2 reads FRNRAP. The CDR3 is made up of 14 amino acids. CDR3 residues: CASGPTTGFYEQYF. In DNA form, the CDR3 reads TGTGCTAGTGGTCCTACTACAGGGTTCTACGAGCAGTACTTC.

This chain joins TRBV2 and TRBJ1-6; D gene ambiguous. This CDR3 comprises 14 residues. CDR1 SNHLY and CDR2 FYNNEI come from the germline V gene. V was shortened by 8 bases and J by 1 base, with 9 bases between the two germline ends. CDR3 residues: CASERTSYNSPLHF. Written as DNA, the CDR3 is TGTGCCAGCGAAAGGACTTCCTATAATTCACCCCTCCACTTT.

This sequence joins TRBV9 and TRBJ2-1, with D perhaps TRBD2 (5 bases). Looked up from germline, CDR1 is SGDLS and CDR2 is YYNGEE. The V and J ends lost 0 bases and 0 bases respectively, with 10 bases between them. This CDR3 has 16 residues. CDR3 coding DNA: TGTGCCAGCAGCGTAGGGGCGGGTCGCTCCTACAATGAGCAGTTCTTC. Amino acid sequence: CASSVGAGRSYNEQFF. Looking up the rest from reference TRBV9 and TRBJ2-1 gives the full variable domain: DSGVTQTPKHLITATGQRVTLRCSPRSGDLSVYWYQQSLDQGLQFLIQYYNGEERAKGNILERFSAQQFPDLHSELNLSSLELGDSALYFCASSVGAGRSYNEQFFGPGTRLTVL.

The DNA for the CDR3 is TGTGCCAGCAGTGCTCCCGGGACAGGGTACTACGAGCAGTACTTC. This encodes CASSAPGTGYYEQYF. The rearrangement uses TRBV3-1 (or the pseudogene TRBV3-2) and TRBJ2-7; 9 nucleotides line up with TRBD1. The CDR3 is 15 amino acids. V dropped 6 bases and J dropped 3; count of bases not matched to a gene: 9. Germline V CDR1 and CDR2: LGHDT, YNNKEL (reference sequence).

The chain employs TRBV7-6 and TRBJ1-6; D possibly corresponds to TRBD1 (6 bases). The V gene lost 6 bases and the J gene lost 7 bases, with 7 bases spanning the gap. The CDR3 totals 12 residues. CDR1 and CDR2 (germline): SGHVS, FNYEAQ. CDR3 sequence reads: CASSTGNSPLHF. The CDR3, as DNA: TGTGCCAGCAGTACAGGGAATTCACCCCTCCACTTT.

The chain links TRBV3-1 (or the pseudogene TRBV3-2) to TRBJ2-3; 8 nucleotides align to TRBD1. Germline lookup yields CDR1 LGHDT and CDR2 YNNKEL (reference sequence). The length of the CDR3 is 16 residues. V shed 4 bases and J 3 bases; nucleotides not matched to a gene: 9. CDR3 DNA sequence: TGTGCCAGCAGCCTGGCTCAGGGGGCAGGGACAGATACGCAGTATTTT. Translating gives CASSLAQGAGTDTQYF.

The genes are TRBV28 and TRBJ1-5, with TRBD1 as a possible D gene (6 bases). V was pared by 3 bases and J by 6 bases, with 15 bases between. The CDR3 has 15 amino acids. The germline gives CDR1 MDHEN, CDR2 SYDVKM. DNA of the CDR3: TGTGCCAGCAGTTTGGATCAGGGGCCGGGTCAGCCCCAGCATTTT. Protein sequence: CASSLDQGPGQPQHF.

The chain employs TRBV18 and TRBJ2-2; 10 nucleotides agree with TRBD2. This CDR3 spans 15 amino acids. The V gene end was trimmed by 1 base and the J gene end by 6 bases; junction bases not matched to a gene: 2. The V gene's germline CDR1 is KGHSH and CDR2 LQKENI. The CDR3 sequence is CASSPQREGSGELFF. CDR3 nucleotide sequence: TGTGCCAGCTCACCACAGCGGGAGGGCTCCGGGGAGCTGTTTTTT.

V is TRBV19 and J is TRBJ2-1; the D is unclear. The germline V and J ends were trimmed by 3 bases and 0 bases, with 15 bases remaining between them. Germline V lookup: CDR1 LNHDA, CDR2 SQIVND (reference sequence). The CDR3 covers 17 residues. The CDR3 loop is CASSISPSGSSYNEQFF. CDR3 bases: TGTGCCAGTAGTATTTCGCCTTCGGGTAGCTCCTACAATGAGCAGTTCTTC.

The chain employs TRBV3-1 (or the pseudogene TRBV3-2) and TRBJ1-2; possibly TRBD1 for D (6 bases). The CDR3 sequence is 13 residues long. Trimming removed 5 bases from V and 3 bases from J, with 10 bases in between. CDR1 is LGHDT and CDR2 is YNNKEL in the germline V gene (reference sequence). The CDR3 bases are TGTGCCAGCAGCTACACAGGGTACTATGGCTACACCTTC. Amino acid sequence: CASSYTGYYGYTF.

V gene TRBV25-1 combines with J gene TRBJ2-7, with a tentative D call TRBD2 (5 bases). The CDR3 contains 12 residues. Germline V gives CDR1 MGHDK, CDR2 SYGVNS. Trimming cost V 9 bases and J 1 base, with 10 bases left between them. The CDR3 DNA reads TGTGCCAGTGCAAGAGGGTCCTACGAGCAGTACTTC. It yields the protein CASARGSYEQYF.

The table lists this clone with a count of one. The gene calls are TRBV29-1 and TRBJ2-3; D might be TRBD2 (5 bases). The CDR3 contains 12 residues. Germline CDR1 is SQVTM and CDR2 is ANQGSEA. V was cut by 6 bases and J by 4 bases, with 11 bases left in between. The CDR3, as DNA: TGCAGCGTCCGCCTAGCCCCAGATACGCAGTATTTT. This encodes CSVRLAPDTQYF.

This sequence joins TRBV5-1 and TRBJ2-5; possible D gene TRBD2, 6 bases. CDR1 is SGHRS and CDR2 is YFSETQ in the germline V gene. The CDR3 loop spans 16 amino acids. The ends were cut back, 2 bases at V and 4 bases at J, with 18 bases in the middle. CDR3 region: CASSLAEGRRTETQYF. The CDR3 DNA is TGCGCCAGCAGCTTAGCGGAGGGCCGTAGAACAGAGACCCAGTACTTC.

Only one count was recorded for this clone. The V call is TRBV2, the J call TRBJ1-6; 7 bases line up with TRBD1. This CDR3 spans 14 amino acids. Germline V gene data show CDR1 as SNHLY and CDR2 as FYNNEI. V lost 6 bases, J lost 10 bases, and 9 bases stayed unmatched. DNA for the CDR3: TGTGCCAGCAGCCGGACAGGTTTTGGGTCACCCCTCCACTTT. This gives the protein CASSRTGFGSPLHF.

The chain uses TRBV6-5 and TRBJ2-5; 9 nucleotides align to TRBD1. Germline CDR1 is MNHEY and CDR2 is SVGAGI. This CDR3 is built from 13 residues. Trimming at V came to 5 bases and at J to 7 bases, leaving 5 bases not matched to a gene. CDR3 amino acids: CASSRDRAGTQYF. The CDR3 DNA sequence: TGTGCCAGCAGTAGGGACAGGGCTGGGACCCAGTACTTC.

As for this clone: The final CDR3 position lacks the conserved phenylalanine or tryptophan, pointing to a likely read error. It is unclear where the CDR3 begins or ends on the DNA, so no DNA is shown, and the CDR3 is as TCRdb lists it. V is TRBV5-5 and J is TRBJ2-3; the table names TRBD2, a call not compared with the DNA. Germline values: CDR1 SGHKS, CDR2 YYEKEE (reference sequence). The CDR3 has 13 amino acids, counting both end residues. CDR3 protein: CASSLASGGAYAT.

V gene TRBV19 combines with J gene TRBJ1-2, with D perhaps TRBD1 (6 bases). Germline loops: CDR1 LNHDA, CDR2 SQIVND (reference sequence). The V gene lost 5 bases and the J gene lost 4 bases, with 17 bases spanning the gap. There are 15 residues in the CDR3. The CDR3: CASSSIGGGSYGYTF. In nucleotides, the CDR3 is TGTGCCAGTAGTTCAATTGGGGGCGGTAGCTATGGCTACACCTTC.

For this clone: The sample contains more than one DNA sequence encoding this CDR3. The genes are TRBV19 and TRBJ2-7, with TRBD1 identical over 9 bases. CDR1 LNHDA and CDR2 SQIVND come from the germline V gene (reference sequence). The CDR3 contains 16 residues. The junction had 10 bases not matched to a gene; V was cut back by 5 bases and J by 2 bases. The CDR3 loop reads CASSPQGGTGTYEQYF. The CDR3 DNA reads TGTGCCAGTAGTCCCCAAGGGGGGACAGGGACCTACGAGCAGTACTTC. Full variable domain (outside the CDR3, taken from reference TRBV19 and TRBJ2-7): DGGITQSPKYLFRKEGQNVTLSCEQNLNHDAMYWYRQDPGQGLRLIYYSQIVNDFQKGDIAEGYSVSREKKESFPLTVTSAQKNPTAFYLCASSPQGGTGTYEQYFGPGTRLTVT.

The rearrangement joins TRBV7-8 to TRBJ2-1, with D possibly matching TRBD1 (6 bases). There are 13 residues in the CDR3. V lost 5 bases to trimming and J lost 10 bases, with 15 bases between them. Germline assignment: CDR1 SGHVS and CDR2 FQNEAQ. The chain's CDR3 is CASSALAGDEQFF. The CDR3 bases are TGTGCCAGCAGCGCACTGGCAGGGGACGAGCAGTTCTTC.

The J gene is TRBJ2-3, the V gene TRBV24-1; D is undetermined. Germline loops: CDR1 KGHDR, CDR2 SFDVKD. V was cut by 4 bases and J by 6 bases, with 13 bases left in between. The CDR3 loop spans 14 amino acids. CDR3 coding DNA: TGTGCCACCAGTGACATCGGTATCGGGGATACGCAGTATTTT. Amino acids: CATSDIGIGDTQYF.

The chain uses TRBV9 and TRBJ1-2; D may be TRBD1 (5 bases). The V gene's germline CDR1 is SGDLS and CDR2 YYNGEE. CDR3 length equals 15 residues. V was shortened by 2 bases and J by 2 bases, with 13 bases between the two germline ends. Written as DNA, the CDR3 is TGTGCCAGCAGCGTGGGGGAGGGGACCAACTATGGCTACACCTTC. Translating gives CASSVGEGTNYGYTF.

This clone was seen only a few times. This sequence joins TRBV5-1 and TRBJ2-5; 10 bases map to TRBD2. CDR1 is SGHRS, CDR2 YFSETQ, per germline. V trimming: 2 bases; J trimming: 7 bases; junction bases outside the gene matches: 5. This CDR3 has 14 residues. In nucleotides, the CDR3 is TGCGCCAGCAGCTTTTCTAGCGGGGGCGGGACCCAGTACTTC. Amino acid sequence: CASSFSSGGGTQYF. The entire variable domain, with the rest obtained from reference TRBV5-1 and TRBJ2-5, is as follows: KAGVTQTPRYLIKTRGQQVTLSCSPISGHRSVSWYQQTPGQGLQFLFEYFSETQRNKGNFPGRFSGRQFSNSRSEMNVSTLELGDSALYLCASSFSSGGGTQYFGPGTRLLVL.

This chain uses TRBV15 with TRBJ2-5; TRBD2 is a possible D gene (6 bases). The CDR3 is made up of 17 amino acids. V gave up 0 bases and J gave up 1 base, with 15 bases separating them. Germline CDR1 reads LNHNV; CDR2 reads YYDKDF (reference sequence). This CDR3 reads CATSRDLPGEIQETQYF. Written as DNA, the CDR3 is TGTGCCACCAGCAGAGATCTACCGGGGGAGATCCAAGAGACCCAGTACTTC.

The chain recombines TRBV6-5 with TRBJ1-5; the D gene is possibly TRBD1 (5 bases). This CDR3 is 15 amino acids long. V gave up 5 bases and J gave up 5 bases, with 16 bases separating them. Germline CDR1 is MNHEY and CDR2 is SVGAGI. CDR3 residues: CASSPSGRGDQPQHF. Written as DNA, the CDR3 is TGTGCCAGCAGTCCCTCAGGGAGGGGCGATCAGCCCCAGCATTTT.

The rearrangement joins TRBV9 to TRBJ1-2; 8 bases align to TRBD1. Germline CDR1 and CDR2: SGDLS and YYNGEE. Germline trimming cut 3 bases from V and 5 bases from J; bases unmatched to any gene: 6. The CDR3 consists of 14 residues. The DNA for the CDR3 is TGTGCCAGCAGCGCTCAGGGGGCTCAATATGGCTACACCTTC. It is translated as CASSAQGAQYGYTF.

The rearrangement links TRBV19 to TRBJ2-5; 11 bases line up with TRBD2. With 3 bases clipped from V and 1 base from J, the junction kept 7 bases outside the gene matches. This CDR3 comprises 17 residues. The germline gives CDR1 LNHDA, CDR2 SQIVND (reference sequence). CDR3 protein: CASSIYLAGGLQETQYF. The CDR3 nucleotides read TGTGCCAGTAGTATCTACCTAGCGGGAGGTCTCCAAGAGACCCAGTACTTC.

J is TRBJ2-2 and V is TRBV3-1 (or the pseudogene TRBV3-2), with TRBD2 matching over 15 bases. Germline assignment: CDR1 LGHDT and CDR2 YNNKEL (reference sequence). The trim removed 4 bases at V and 6 bases at J, leaving 6 bases unmatched. The CDR3 covers 17 residues. CDR3 in amino acids: CASSLYRTSGGAGELFF. The CDR3 DNA reads as TGTGCCAGCAGCCTCTACAGGACTAGCGGGGGGGCCGGGGAGCTGTTTTTT.

The V and J genes are TRBV19 and TRBJ2-2, with TRBD2 identical over 8 bases. The CDR3 sequence is 14 residues long. Germline lookup yields CDR1 LNHDA and CDR2 SQIVND (reference sequence). V dropped 7 bases and J dropped 0; count of bases not matched to a gene: 1. In DNA, the CDR3 is TGTGCCAGTACGGGACTAGCGAACACCGGGGAGCTGTTTTTT. Its protein is CASTGLANTGELFF. Together with reference TRBV19 and TRBJ2-2, the CDR3 gives the full variable domain: DGGITQSPKYLFRKEGQNVTLSCEQNLNHDAMYWYRQDPGQGLRLIYYSQIVNDFQKGDIAEGYSVSREKKESFPLTVTSAQKNPTAFYLCASTGLANTGELFFGEGSRLTVL.